This T cell receptor (beta chain) was obtained from a study of patients and donors after allogeneic stem cell transplantation. The V and J ends lost 0 bases and 6 bases respectively, with 11 bases between them. The CDR3 loop spans 14 amino acids. From the RT-PCR reads, TCRdb called clonotypes with MiXCR, one entry per CDR3 protein. The sample includes hundreds of thousands of distinct CDR3 sequences, 35% to 45% of them seen just once. The J gene is TRBJ1-1, the V gene TRBV12-3 or TRBV12-4; unclear D gene. The TCR sequence derives from a human donor who was either an allogeneic HSCT recipient or a stem cell or donor lymphocyte infusion donor (not recorded which). It is not recorded whose cells these are; they may come from a transplant donor. Specimen: blood, either unsorted or a sorted T cell fraction (not recorded which). The CDR3 bases are TGTGCCAGCAGTTTAGCGGTTCCTGGAGCTGAAGCTTTCTTT. Translated, it gives CASSLAVPGAEAFF.